The table lists the clone carrying this T cell receptor beta chain with many counts. This record belongs to a study of patients and donors after allogeneic stem cell transplantation. Germline CDR1 DFQATT, CDR2 SNEGSKA (reference sequence). The V segment lost 0 bases and the J segment 2 bases; nucleotides outside the gene matches: 12. The CDR3 length is 19 residues. TCRdb re-called the RT-PCR reads with MiXCR, one entry per CDR3 protein. The sample has about 87,000 distinct CDR3 sequences, around 5% seen once. The chain joins TRBV20-1 to TRBJ2-5; 13 bases align to TRBD2. The TCR comes from a human donor who was either an allogeneic HSCT recipient or a stem cell or donor lymphocyte infusion donor (not recorded which). It is not recorded whose cells these are; they may come from a transplant donor. The material sequenced was blood, either unsorted or a sorted T cell fraction (not recorded which). The CDR3 spells CSARDPSGTSGDGQETQYF. The CDR3 nucleotides are TGCAGTGCTAGAGACCCGTCCGGGACTAGCGGGGACGGGCAAGAGACCCAGTACTTC.